This T cell receptor beta chain was recovered during a study of blood T cell repertoires in COVID-19 (dated by TCRdb to 2019 to 2021). Notes on the research overall: Samples from collaborators originated in the United States, Italy and Spain and spanned both the acute and convalescent phases of COVID-19. The prospective study material was composed of cDNA or gDNA derived from T cells, B-cell-depleted T cells, or PBMCs. Subjects who had been exposed to COVID-19, were actively infected with it, or had recovered from it provided the deeply sampled blood TCRbeta repertoires that made up the dataset. The repertoires were made available in a free public database intended to serve as a resource for research on the immune response to SARS-CoV-2. Samples came from the ongoing ImmuneRACE study (first 160 participants) plus 1,254 subjects from 6 global collaborators. A de-identified subject ID, COVID-19 status, age in years and sex were almost always included in the sample metadata. Where available, HLA class I and class II types were taken from metadata supplied by the sample provider and were not determined by assay-based typing. The study at large found these results: How much clinical and demographic metadata was included differed by source and by participant, and the metadata was provided uncurated.

The CDR3, from cysteine to phenylalanine, totals 14 residues. Kept here is only the CDR3 DNA, which spans 42 bases and is read in frame from base 1. Here V drops 1 base and J drops 13 bases, and the junction holds 4 bases not matched to any gene. From the germline V gene, CDR1 is SGDLS and CDR2 is YYNGEE. Comments on this clone: The specificity of this receptor is unknown. No much larger clone is present one base from it, and per-base qualities are unavailable.

The immunoSEQ Assay, a bias-controlled multiplex PCR, was used to amplify TCRbeta CDR3 regions from genomic DNA. Per the source publication's procedure: The number of nucleated cells in each sample was estimated from the amplification of reference gene primers within the assay. To quantify the absolute abundance of each unique TCRbeta CDR3 rearrangement, sequence reads were collapsed and filtered. For each sample, productive Simpson clonality was calculated as the square root of Simpson's diversity index over productive rearrangements. This is the immuneACCESS table as TCRdb keeps it, with only in-frame sequences that have V and J called. A part of the clones is gone; compared with another copy, unresolved V genes explain less than half, and the rest is unexplained. The DNA was the basis for D and trimming; V, J and clone size are from that table. The table for this sample lists fewer than 95,000 clones; under 90% of them were counted only once. The leading ten clones occupy about 12% of the sample.

Collaborating institutions collected whole blood in K2EDTA tubes following their own protocols. For TCRbeta analysis, collaborators shipped samples as frozen whole blood, isolated PBMCs, or DNA extracted from either of those sample types. Sequenced: peripheral blood. The source is a human donor in a cohort sampled during active COVID-19. The chain links TRBV9 with TRBJ2-2, with 13 bases aligning to TRBD2. CDR3 reads: CASSVTSGGAGLFF. The bases read TGTGCCAGCAGCGTAACTAGCGGGGGGGCCGGGCTGTTTTTT.